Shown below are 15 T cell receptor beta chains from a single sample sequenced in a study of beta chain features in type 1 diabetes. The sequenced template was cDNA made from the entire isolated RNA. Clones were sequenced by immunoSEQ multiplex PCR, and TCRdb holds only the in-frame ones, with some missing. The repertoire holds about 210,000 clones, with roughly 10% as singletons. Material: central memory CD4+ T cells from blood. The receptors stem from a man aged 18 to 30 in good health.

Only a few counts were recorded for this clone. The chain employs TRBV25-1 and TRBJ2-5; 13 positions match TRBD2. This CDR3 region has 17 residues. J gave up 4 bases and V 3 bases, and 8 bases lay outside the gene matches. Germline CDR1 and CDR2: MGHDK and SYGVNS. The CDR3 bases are TGTGCCAGCAGTGATTATACTAGCGGGAGGGTTCGAGAGACCCAGTACTTC. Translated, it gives CASSDYTSGRVRETQYF.

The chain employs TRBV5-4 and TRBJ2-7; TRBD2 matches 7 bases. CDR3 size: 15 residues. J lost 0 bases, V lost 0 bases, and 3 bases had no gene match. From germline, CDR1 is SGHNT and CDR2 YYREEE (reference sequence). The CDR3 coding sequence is TGTGCCAGCAGCTTGGCTCCTAGCGGCTCCTACGAGCAGTACTTC. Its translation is CASSLAPSGSYEQYF.

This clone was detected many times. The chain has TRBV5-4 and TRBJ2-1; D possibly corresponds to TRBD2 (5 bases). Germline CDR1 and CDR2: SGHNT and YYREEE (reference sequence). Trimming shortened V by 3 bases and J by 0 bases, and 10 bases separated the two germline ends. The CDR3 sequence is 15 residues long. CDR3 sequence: CASSWVGSSYNEQFF. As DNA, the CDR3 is TGTGCCAGCAGCTGGGTGGGGAGCTCCTACAATGAGCAGTTCTTC.

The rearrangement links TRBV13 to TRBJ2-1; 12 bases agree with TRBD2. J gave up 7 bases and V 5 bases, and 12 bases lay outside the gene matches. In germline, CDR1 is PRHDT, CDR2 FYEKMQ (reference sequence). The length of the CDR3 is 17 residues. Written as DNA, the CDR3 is TGTGCCAGCAGCGATACTAGCGGGAGGCTAATGGAGAATGAGCAGTTCTTC. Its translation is CASSDTSGRLMENEQFF.

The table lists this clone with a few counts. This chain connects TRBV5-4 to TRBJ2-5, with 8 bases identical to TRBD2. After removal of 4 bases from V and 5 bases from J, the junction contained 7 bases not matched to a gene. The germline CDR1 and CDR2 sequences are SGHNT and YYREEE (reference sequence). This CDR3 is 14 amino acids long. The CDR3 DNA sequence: TGTGCCAGCAGCGTACCGGGACTAGAGGAGACCCAGTACTTC. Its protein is CASSVPGLEETQYF.

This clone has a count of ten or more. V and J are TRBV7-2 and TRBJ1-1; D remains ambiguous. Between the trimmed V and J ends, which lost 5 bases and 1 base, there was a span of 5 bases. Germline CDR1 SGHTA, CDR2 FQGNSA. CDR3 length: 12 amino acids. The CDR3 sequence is CASSPQNTEAFF. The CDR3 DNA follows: TGTGCCAGCAGCCCACAGAACACTGAAGCTTTCTTT. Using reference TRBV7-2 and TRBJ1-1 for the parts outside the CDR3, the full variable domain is GAGVSQSPSNKVTEKGKDVELRCDPISGHTALYWYRQSLGQGLEFLIYFQGNSAPDKSGLPSDRFSAERTGGSVSTLTIQRTQQEDSAVYLCASSPQNTEAFFGQGTRLTVV.

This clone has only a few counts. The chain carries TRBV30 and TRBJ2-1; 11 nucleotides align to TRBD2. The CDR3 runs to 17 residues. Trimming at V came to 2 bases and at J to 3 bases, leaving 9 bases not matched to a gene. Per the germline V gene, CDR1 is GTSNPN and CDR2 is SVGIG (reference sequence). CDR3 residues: CAWSWLAGGLSYNEQFF. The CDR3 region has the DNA TGTGCCTGGAGTTGGCTAGCGGGAGGACTAAGCTACAATGAGCAGTTCTTC.

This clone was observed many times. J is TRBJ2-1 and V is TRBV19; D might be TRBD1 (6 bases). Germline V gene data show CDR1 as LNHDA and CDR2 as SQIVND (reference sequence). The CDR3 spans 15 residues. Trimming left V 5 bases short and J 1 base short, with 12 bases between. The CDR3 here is CASSGTGISYNEQFF. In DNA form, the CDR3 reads TGTGCCAGTAGTGGTACAGGGATATCCTACAATGAGCAGTTCTTC.

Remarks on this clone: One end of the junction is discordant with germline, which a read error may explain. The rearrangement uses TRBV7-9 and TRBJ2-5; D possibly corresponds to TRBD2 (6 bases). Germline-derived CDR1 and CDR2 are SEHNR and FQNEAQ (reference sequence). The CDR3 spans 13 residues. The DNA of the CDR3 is TGTGCCAGCAGCTTTGGAGGGCAAGGGACCCAGTACTTC. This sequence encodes CASSFGGQGTQYF.

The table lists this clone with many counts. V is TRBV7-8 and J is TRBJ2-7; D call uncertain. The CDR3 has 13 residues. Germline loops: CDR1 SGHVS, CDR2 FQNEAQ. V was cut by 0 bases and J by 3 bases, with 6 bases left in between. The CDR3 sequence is CASSLATSYEQYF. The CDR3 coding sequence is TGTGCCAGCAGCTTAGCGACGAGCTACGAGCAGTACTTC.

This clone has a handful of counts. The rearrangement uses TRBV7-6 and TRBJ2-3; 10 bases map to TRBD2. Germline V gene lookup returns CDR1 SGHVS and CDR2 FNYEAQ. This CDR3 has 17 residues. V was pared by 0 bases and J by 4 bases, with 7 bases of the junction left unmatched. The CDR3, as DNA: TGTGCCAGCAGCTTAGCCGGGACTAGCGTATCACCAGATACGCAGTATTTT. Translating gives CASSLAGTSVSPDTQYF.

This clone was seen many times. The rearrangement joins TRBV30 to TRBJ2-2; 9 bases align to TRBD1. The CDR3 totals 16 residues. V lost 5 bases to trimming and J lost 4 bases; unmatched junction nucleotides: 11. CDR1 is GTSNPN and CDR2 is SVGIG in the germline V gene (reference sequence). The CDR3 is CAWGTRDRVFTGELFF. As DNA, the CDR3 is TGTGCCTGGGGGACCCGGGACAGGGTATTCACCGGGGAGCTGTTTTTT.

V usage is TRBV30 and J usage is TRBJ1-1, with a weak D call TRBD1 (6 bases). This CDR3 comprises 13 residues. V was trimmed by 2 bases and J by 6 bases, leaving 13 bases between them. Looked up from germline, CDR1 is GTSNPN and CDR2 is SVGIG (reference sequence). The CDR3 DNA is TGTGCCTGGAGTATAAACAGGGAGGCTGAAGCTTTCTTT. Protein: CAWSINREAEAFF.

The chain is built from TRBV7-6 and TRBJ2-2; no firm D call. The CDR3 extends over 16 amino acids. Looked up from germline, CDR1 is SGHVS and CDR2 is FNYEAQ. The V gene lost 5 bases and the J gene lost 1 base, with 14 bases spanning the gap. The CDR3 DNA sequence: TGTGCCAGCAGCCCTCAGGCCGGTCTGAACACCGGGGAGCTGTTTTTT. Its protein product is CASSPQAGLNTGELFF.

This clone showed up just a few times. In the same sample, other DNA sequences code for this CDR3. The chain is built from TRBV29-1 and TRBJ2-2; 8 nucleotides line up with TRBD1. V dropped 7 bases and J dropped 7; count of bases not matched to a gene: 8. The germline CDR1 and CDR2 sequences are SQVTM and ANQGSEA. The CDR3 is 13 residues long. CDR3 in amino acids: CSAQDRVSGELFF. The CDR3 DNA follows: TGCAGCGCTCAGGACAGGGTTAGCGGGGAGCTGTTTTTT.